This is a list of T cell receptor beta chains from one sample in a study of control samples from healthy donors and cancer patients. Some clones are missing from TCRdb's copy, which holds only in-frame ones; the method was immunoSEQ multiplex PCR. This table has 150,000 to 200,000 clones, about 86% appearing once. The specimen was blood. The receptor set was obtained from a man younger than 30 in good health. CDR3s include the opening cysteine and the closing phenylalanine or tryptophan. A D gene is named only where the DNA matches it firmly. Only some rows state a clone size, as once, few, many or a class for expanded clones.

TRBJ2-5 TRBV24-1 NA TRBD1 CATSDPSTGAWSETQYF TGTGCCACCAGTGACCCTTCGACAGGGGCCTGGTCGGAGACCCAGTACTTC
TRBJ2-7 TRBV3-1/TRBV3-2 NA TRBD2 CASSHFCLVGRGGHYEQYF TGTGCCAGCAGCCACTTCTGCCTGGTCGGGCGGGGGGGCCATTACGAGCAGTACTTC
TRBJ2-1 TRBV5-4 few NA CASSQTGYNEQFF TGTGCCAGCAGCCAAACAGGGTACAATGAGCAGTTCTTC
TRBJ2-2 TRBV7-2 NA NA CASSWAGAKNTGELFF TGTGCCAGCAGCTGGGCGGGGGCAAAGAACACCGGGGAGCTGTTTTTT
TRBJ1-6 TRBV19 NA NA CASSIGLGDSPLHF TGTGCCAGTAGTATCGGGTTGGGAGATTCACCCCTCCACTTT
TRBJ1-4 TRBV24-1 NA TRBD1 CATSDPGQGSTNEKLFF TGTGCCACCAGTGATCCCGGACAGGGGAGCACTAATGAAAAACTGTTTTTT
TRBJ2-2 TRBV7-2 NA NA CASSLSRTGELFF TGTGCCAGCAGCTTATCGCGTACCGGGGAGCTGTTTTTT
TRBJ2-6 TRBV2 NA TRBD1 CASSLTGLTPTSSGANVLTF TGTGCCAGCTCCTTGACAGGGCTTACCCCTACCAGCTCTGGGGCCAACGTCCTGACTTTC
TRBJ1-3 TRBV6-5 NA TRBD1 CASTSGTEGNTIYF TGTGCCAGCACCTCGGGGACAGAAGGAAACACCATATATTTT
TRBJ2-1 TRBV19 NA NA CASSMSSGSYNEQFF TGTGCCAGTAGTATGTCGAGCGGCTCCTACAATGAGCAGTTCTTC
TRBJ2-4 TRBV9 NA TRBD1 CASSPGTGGIQYF TGTGCCAGCAGCCCAGGAACAGGGGGCATTCAGTACTTC
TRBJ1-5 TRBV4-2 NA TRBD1 CASGDSTGTGVNQPQHF TGTGCCAGCGGAGACTCAACCGGGACAGGAGTTAATCAGCCCCAGCATTTT
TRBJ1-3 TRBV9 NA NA CASSVEVGSSSGNTIYF TGTGCCAGCAGCGTAGAGGTTGGATCCTCCTCTGGAAACACCATATATTTT
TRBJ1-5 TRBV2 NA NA CASSEWNGPQHF TGTGCCAGCAGTGAGTGGAATGGGCCCCAGCATTTT
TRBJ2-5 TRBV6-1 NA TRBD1 CASSGKDRGLYQETQYF TGTGCCAGCAGTGGAAAGGACAGGGGACTGTACCAAGAGACCCAGTACTTC
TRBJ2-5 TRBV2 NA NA CASSELPGETQYF TGTGCCAGCAGTGAACTTCCAGGGGAGACCCAGTACTTC
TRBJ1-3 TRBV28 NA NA CASSFRISGNTIYF TGTGCCAGCAGTTTTCGAATCTCTGGAAACACCATATATTTT
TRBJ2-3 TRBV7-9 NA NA CASSLARRGPTDTQYF TGTGCCAGCAGCCTAGCAAGGAGGGGGCCGACAGATACGCAGTATTTT
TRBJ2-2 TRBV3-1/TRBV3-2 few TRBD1 CASSQSPGGDTGELFF TGTGCCAGCAGCCAATCTCCAGGGGGCGACACCGGGGAGCTGTTTTTT
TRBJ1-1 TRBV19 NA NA CASSPPGGNTEAFF TGTGCCAGTAGCCCCCCCGGGGGGAACACTGAAGCTTTCTTT
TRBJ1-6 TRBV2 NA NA CASSEGQWNSPLHF TGTGCCAGCAGTGAAGGGCAGTGGAATTCACCCCTCCACTTT
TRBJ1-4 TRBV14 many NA CASSQSQNEKLFF TGTGCCAGCAGCCAATCGCAGAATGAAAAACTGTTTTTT
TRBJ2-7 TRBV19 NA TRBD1 CASSIDITGAHYEQYF TGTGCCAGTAGTATAGATATTACAGGGGCCCACTACGAGCAGTACTTC
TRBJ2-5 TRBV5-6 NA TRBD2 CASSLGLANRYF TGTGCCAGCAGCTTGGGACTAGCCAATCGGTACTTC
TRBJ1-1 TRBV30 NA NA CAWSSGNTEAFF TGTGCCTGGAGTAGTGGGAACACTGAAGCTTTCTTT
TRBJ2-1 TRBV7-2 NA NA CASSLVGGTVADSYNEQFF TGTGCCAGCAGCTTAGTTGGGGGAACTGTAGCGGATTCCTACAATGAGCAGTTCTTC
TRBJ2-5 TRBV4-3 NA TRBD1 CASSLKTGTGPQETQYF TGCGCCAGCAGCCTCAAGACCGGGACAGGGCCCCAAGAGACCCAGTACTTC
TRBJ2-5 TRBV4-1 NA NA CANPPTIPPETQYF TGCGCCAACCCTCCAACGATTCCCCCGGAGACCCAGTACTTC
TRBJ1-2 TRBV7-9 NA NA CASSFGENGYTF TGTGCCAGCAGCTTTGGGGAGAATGGCTACACCTTC
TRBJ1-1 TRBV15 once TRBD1 CATSRDMTGGAGTEAFF TGTGCCACCAGCAGAGATATGACAGGGGGCGCCGGCACTGAAGCTTTCTTT
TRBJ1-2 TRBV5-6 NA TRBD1 CALARDRARQPCGYTF TGTGCCCTGGCTCGGGACAGGGCGAGACAACCCTGTGGCTACACCTTC
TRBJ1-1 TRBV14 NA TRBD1 CASSQGTGLREAFF TGTGCCAGCAGCCAAGGGACAGGGCTCCGTGAAGCTTTCTTT
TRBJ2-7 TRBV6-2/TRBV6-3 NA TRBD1 CASSFDRAGPYEQYF TGTGCCAGCAGTTTCGACAGGGCAGGGCCCTACGAGCAGTACTTC
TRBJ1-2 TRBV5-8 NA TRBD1 CASSLGDRVHGYTF TGTGCCAGCAGCTTGGGGGACAGGGTACATGGCTACACCTTC
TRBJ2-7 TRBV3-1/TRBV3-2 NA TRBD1 CASSQDRGTGTYEQYF TGTGCCAGCAGCCAAGACCGGGGGACAGGGACCTACGAGCAGTACTTC
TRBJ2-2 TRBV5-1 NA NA CASSVTGTGELFF TGCGCCAGCAGCGTAACAGGGACCGGGGAGCTGTTTTTT
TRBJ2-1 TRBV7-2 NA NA CASSPLANEQFF TGTGCCAGCAGCCCACTGGCCAATGAGCAGTTCTTC
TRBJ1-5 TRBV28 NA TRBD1 CASSFPTGGSNQPQHF TGTGCCAGCAGTTTCCCGACAGGGGGCAGCAATCAGCCCCAGCATTTT
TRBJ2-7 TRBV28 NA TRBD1 CASSSRKTGGEQYF TGTGCCAGCAGTTCTCGCAAGACAGGGGGCGAGCAGTACTTC
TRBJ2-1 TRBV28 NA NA CASSLVWGGQDEQFF TGTGCCAGCAGTTTAGTGTGGGGGGGCCAAGATGAGCAGTTCTTC
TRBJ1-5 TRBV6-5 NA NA CASTGRGEGGQPQHF TGTGCCAGCACGGGCAGGGGCGAGGGAGGTCAGCCCCAGCATTTT
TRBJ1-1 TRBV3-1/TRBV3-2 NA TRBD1 CASSRSGGNTEAFF TGTGCCAGCAGCCGATCAGGGGGGAACACTGAAGCTTTCTTT
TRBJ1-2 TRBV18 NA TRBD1 CASTRDSVYGYTF TGTGCCAGCACCCGGGACAGCGTTTATGGCTACACCTTC
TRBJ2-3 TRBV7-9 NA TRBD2 CASSLTTSGRTDTQYF TGTGCCAGCAGCCTCACGACTAGCGGAAGGACAGATACGCAGTATTTT
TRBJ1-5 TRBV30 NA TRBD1 CAWSGPGQGNRAQHF TGTGCCTGGAGCGGACCCGGACAGGGTAATCGGGCCCAGCATTTT
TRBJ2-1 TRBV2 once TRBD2 CASSPRTSESYNEQFF TGTGCCAGCAGCCCCCGGACTAGCGAGTCCTACAATGAGCAGTTCTTC
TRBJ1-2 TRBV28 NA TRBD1 CASAPLPGQGNYGYTF TGTGCCAGCGCCCCTCTCCCGGGACAGGGCAACTATGGCTACACCTTC
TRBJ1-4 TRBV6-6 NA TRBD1 CASSYPDRVYEKLFF TGTGCCAGCAGTTACCCTGACAGGGTCTATGAAAAACTGTTTTTT
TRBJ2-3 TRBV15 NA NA CATGGGGPTDTQYF TGTGCCACCGGTGGGGGGGGGCCGACAGATACGCAGTATTTT
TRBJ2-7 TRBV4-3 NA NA CASSQDWGLYEQYF TGCGCCAGCAGCCAAGATTGGGGGCTCTACGAGCAGTACTTC
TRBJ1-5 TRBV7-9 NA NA CASSPQGGGQPQHF TGTGCCAGCAGCCCCCAGGGCGGGGGACAGCCCCAGCATTTT
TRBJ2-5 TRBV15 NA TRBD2 CATSRDNLGGLGETQYF TGTGCCACCAGCAGAGATAATTTGGGAGGGTTGGGGGAGACCCAGTACTTC